The 22 T cell receptor beta chains below all came from one sample that was sequenced in a study of blood T cells in healthy people across ages. A J-beta primer mix and a sample-barcoded 5' primer were used in a second PCR of about 7 to 12 cycles. TCRdb reprocessed the 5' RACE reads via MiXCR and lists one record per CDR3 protein. Here the sample spans 650,000 to 950,000 distinct CDR3 sequences, around two fifths being singletons. The specimen was blood. The origin of the receptors is a man aged 55 to 70 in good health.

The rearrangement links TRBV6-2 or TRBV6-3 to TRBJ1-2, with 10 bases fitting TRBD1. Germline CDR1 MNHEY, CDR2 SVGEGT. The CDR3 has 15 residues. The ends lost 0 bases at V and 8 bases at J; junction bases unmatched: 6. This CDR3 is CASSYSTGGLKGYTF. The DNA for the CDR3 is TGTGCCAGCAGTTACTCGACAGGGGGCCTTAAAGGCTACACCTTC.

This clonotype was observed a few times. Written as DNA, the CDR3 is TGTGCCAGCAGTAACCGGGACAGGGGGCTCGCAAATCAGCCCCAGCATTTT. Amino acid sequence: CASSNRDRGLANQPQHF. The chain uses TRBV14 and TRBJ1-5, with 12 positions matching TRBD1. Germline CDR1 is SGHDN and CDR2 is FVKESK. Trimming cost V 6 bases and J 4 bases; bases outside gene matches: 10. CDR3 length: 17 amino acids. Filled out from reference TRBV14 and TRBJ1-5, the complete variable domain reads EAGVTQFPSHSVIEKGQTVTLRCDPISGHDNLYWYRRVMGKEIKFLLHFVKESKQDESGMPNNRFLAERTGGTYSTLKVQPAELEDSGVYFCASSNRDRGLANQPQHFGDGTRLSIL.

This clonotype was picked up a small number of times. The chain joins TRBV12-3 or TRBV12-4 to TRBJ2-1; 7 bases fit TRBD1. There are 14 residues in the CDR3. V dropped 3 bases and J dropped 4; count of bases not matched to a gene: 3. The CDR3 DNA reads TGTGCCAGCAGTTTGGTGGGACAGTACAATGAGCAGTTCTTC. This gives the protein CASSLVGQYNEQFF.

As DNA, the CDR3 is TGTGCCAGCAGTTTCAGTGGGTCCTACAATGAGCAGTTCTTC. Its protein is CASSFSGSYNEQFF. This chain connects TRBV12-3 or TRBV12-4 to TRBJ2-1; D call uncertain. CDR3 size: 14 residues. V was trimmed by 3 bases and J by 1 base, leaving 7 bases between them.

V gene TRBV7-9 combines with J gene TRBJ1-6; D not resolved. Per germline, CDR1 SEHNR and CDR2 FQNEAQ (reference sequence). The CDR3 contains 14 residues. V shed 3 bases and J shed 8 bases, with 11 bases lying between them. CDR3 sequence reads: CASSFMGADSPLHF. The CDR3 DNA reads TGTGCCAGCAGCTTCATGGGAGCGGATTCACCCCTCCACTTT.

This clonotype was recorded at least ten times. This chain uses TRBV28 with TRBJ2-4; D gene ambiguous. Deletions cut 2 bases from V and 0 bases from J, with 14 bases between. The CDR3 is 17 amino acids. The germline CDR1 and CDR2 sequences are MDHEN and SYDVKM. The CDR3 nucleotides read TGTGCCAGCAGTTTAGAGGCGGAGAGATTAGCCAAAAACATTCAGTACTTC. Residues: CASSLEAERLAKNIQYF.

This clonotype has just a few counts. V is TRBV4-1 and J is TRBJ1-6; 7 positions agree with TRBD1. The CDR3 consists of 16 residues. Germline lookup yields CDR1 MGHRA and CDR2 YSYEKL. The V segment lost 0 bases and the J segment 7 bases; nucleotides outside the gene matches: 6. The CDR3 DNA reads TGCGCCAGCAGCCAAGACTCCCAACAGGGGAATTCACCCCTCCACTTT. As protein: CASSQDSQQGNSPLHF.

There are a few counts of this clonotype. CDR3 in DNA: TGTGCCAGCAGCGGGATGTCGAGTGGAACCTACGAGCAGTACTTC. Its translation: CASSGMSSGTYEQYF. This rearrangement joins TRBV7-9 to TRBJ2-7; D is unclear. This CDR3 spans 15 amino acids. Trimming pared 5 bases from V and 2 bases from J, leaving 16 bases between. Germline CDR1 and CDR2: SEHNR and FQNEAQ (reference sequence).

This sequence joins TRBV11-2 and TRBJ2-7; 10 bases agree with TRBD1. The DNA end is more similar to TRBJ2-5, so the J call may be wrong. CDR1 is SGHAT, CDR2 FQNNGV, per germline. This CDR3 spans 16 amino acids. In DNA, the CDR3 is TGTGCCAGCAGCTTAGTTGAGGGACAGGGGAAGGAGACCCAGTACTTC. Protein product: CASSLVEGQGKETQYF.

The genes are TRBV5-1 and TRBJ2-3, with no clear D. From germline, CDR1 is SGHRS and CDR2 YFSETQ. V was cut by 2 bases and J by 1 base, with 8 bases left in between. This CDR3 contains 14 residues. This CDR3 is CASSFSDRTDTQYF. As DNA, the CDR3 is TGCGCCAGCAGCTTTTCGGACCGCACAGATACGCAGTATTTT.

This chain joins TRBV7-9 and TRBJ1-1; D unclear. The CDR3 loop spans 12 amino acids. From germline, CDR1 is SEHNR and CDR2 FQNEAQ (reference sequence). Trimming removed 5 bases from V and 5 bases from J, with 9 bases in between. The CDR3 sequence: CASSLGKTEAFF. The CDR3 nucleotides are TGTGCCAGCAGCCTAGGGAAAACTGAAGCTTTCTTT.

This sequence joins TRBV20-1 and TRBJ2-1; 8 bases are a match to TRBD1. This CDR3 is 15 amino acids long. The V and J ends lost 7 bases and 0 bases, in that order; junction bases with no gene match: 8. Germline V CDR1 and CDR2: DFQATT, SNEGSKA (reference sequence). DNA of the CDR3: TGCAGTGTCAGGGGGCAGGGAAGCTCCTACAATGAGCAGTTCTTC. Protein sequence: CSVRGQGSSYNEQFF.

This clonotype was found once. This chain joins TRBV5-1 and TRBJ2-5; TRBD1 agrees at 7 bases. Per the germline V gene, CDR1 is SGHRS and CDR2 is YFSETQ. The CDR3 consists of 15 residues. The V gene end was trimmed by 5 bases and the J gene end by 5 bases; junction bases not matched to a gene: 12. The CDR3 nucleotides read TGCGCCAGCAGAGTGCCCCGACAGGGTTTGGAGACCCAGTACTTC. It codes for CASRVPRQGLETQYF. The whole variable domain, filled in from reference TRBV5-1 and TRBJ2-5, reads KAGVTQTPRYLIKTRGQQVTLSCSPISGHRSVSWYQQTPGQGLQFLFEYFSETQRNKGNFPGRFSGRQFSNSRSEMNVSTLELGDSALYLCASRVPRQGLETQYFGPGTRLLVL.

This clonotype was picked up a small number of times. The V gene is TRBV7-2, the J gene TRBJ2-3; 8 bases agree with TRBD2. Trimming cost V 5 bases and J 0 bases; bases outside gene matches: 4. Per the germline V gene, CDR1 is SGHTA and CDR2 is FQGNSA. The CDR3 length is 15 residues. The DNA for the CDR3 is TGTGCCAGCAGCCCTTTAGCGGGAAGCACAGATACGCAGTATTTT. It encodes CASSPLAGSTDTQYF.

This clonotype showed up just a few times. V is TRBV6-1 and J is TRBJ2-4, with TRBD2 identical over 7 bases. The J call is doubtful: the DNA matches TRBJ2-7 better. The CDR3 has 15 residues. Germline loops: CDR1 MNHNS, CDR2 SASEGT. The CDR3 coding sequence is TGTGCCAGCAGTGAAGAAGGGCGGGGGACCTACGAGCAGTACTTC. It is translated as CASSEEGRGTYEQYF.

This rearrangement joins TRBV29-1 to TRBJ2-3, with TRBD1 matching over 7 bases. From germline, CDR1 is SQVTM and CDR2 ANQGSEA. This CDR3 region has 12 residues. V shed 5 bases and J 6 bases; nucleotides not matched to a gene: 5. The CDR3 here is CSVRQGVDTQYF. DNA for the CDR3: TGCAGCGTTCGACAGGGTGTTGATACGCAGTATTTT.

The chain joins TRBV5-1 to TRBJ2-3, with a weak D call TRBD2 (5 bases). V gave up 0 bases and J gave up 6 bases, with 11 bases separating them. CDR1 SGHRS and CDR2 YFSETQ come from the germline V gene. This CDR3 comprises 14 residues. The CDR3 sequence: CASSLVSGEDTQYF. In nucleotides, the CDR3 is TGCGCCAGCAGCTTGGTCTCCGGGGAGGATACGCAGTATTTT.

The rearrangement joins TRBV18 to TRBJ1-2, with D perhaps TRBD1 (6 bases). Germline CDR1 reads KGHSH; CDR2 reads LQKENI. Trimming pared 8 bases from V and 0 bases from J, leaving 22 bases between. CDR3 length equals 17 residues. CDR3 amino acids: CASLESGTQGANYGYTF. CDR3 nucleotides: TGTGCCAGCCTAGAGAGCGGAACACAGGGCGCTAACTATGGCTACACCTTC.

The rearrangement joins TRBV28 to TRBJ2-3; D is ambiguous. Germline CDR1 MDHEN, CDR2 SYDVKM. V lost 7 bases, J lost 1 base, and 9 bases lay in between. The length of the CDR3 is 13 residues. CDR3 sequence (DNA): TGTGCCAGCACGGACCACGGCACAGATACGCAGTATTTT. It encodes CASTDHGTDTQYF.

The rearrangement uses TRBV15 and TRBJ2-7, with TRBD2 as a possible D gene (6 bases). CDR1 is LNHNV and CDR2 is YYDKDF in the germline V gene (reference sequence). This CDR3 comprises 13 residues. V gave up 3 bases and J gave up 12 bases, with 18 bases separating them. CDR3 bases: TGTGCCACCAGCAGTGATGTCGGGGGTCGCCGGTACTTC. This encodes CATSSDVGGRRYF.

The chain joins TRBV3-1 to TRBJ2-7, with a tentative D call TRBD2 (5 bases). The length of the CDR3 is 14 residues. V lost 1 base to trimming and J lost 2 bases, with 9 bases between them. Germline CDR1 and CDR2: LGHDT and YNNKEL (reference sequence). CDR3 sequence reads: CASSQAGNPYEQYF. The CDR3 DNA follows: TGTGCCAGCAGCCAAGCGGGGAACCCCTACGAGCAGTACTTC.

This clonotype was detected a few times. V gene TRBV29-1 combines with J gene TRBJ2-1; the match to TRBD1 covers 9 bases. The CDR3 sequence is 12 residues long. Per the germline V gene, CDR1 is SQVTM and CDR2 is ANQGSEA. After removal of 4 bases from V and 8 bases from J, the junction contained 3 bases not matched to a gene. This chain's CDR3 is CSVGQGVDEQFF. CDR3 in DNA: TGCAGCGTTGGACAGGGGGTAGATGAGCAGTTCTTC.